The 26 T cell receptor beta chains below come from one sample, sequenced in a study of blood T cell repertoires in COVID-19. Sequenced by immunoSEQ multiplex PCR; TCRdb stores in-frame clones only, minus some. The sample consists of some 200,000 clones, approximately 86% of them appearing once. The sample was peripheral blood. These receptors originate from a woman older than 75 in a cohort sampled during active or convalescent COVID-19.

The chain couples TRBV6-6 to TRBJ1-3; D call uncertain. There are 16 residues in the CDR3. The ends were cut back, 3 bases at V and 0 bases at J, with 12 bases in the middle. Germline assignment: CDR1 MNHNY and CDR2 SVGAGI (reference sequence). CDR3 DNA: TGTGCCAGCAGTTATAGTGAAGGAGTCTCTGGAAACACCATATATTTT. Its translation: CASSYSEGVSGNTIYF.

The genes are TRBV6-5 and TRBJ1-4; D unresolved. Trimming removed 5 bases at V and 6 bases at J, with 13 bases between. The CDR3 sequence is 14 residues long. Germline CDR1 MNHEY, CDR2 SVGAGI. This chain's CDR3 is CASSPSPRDEKLFF. The CDR3 nucleotides are TGTGCCAGCAGTCCCTCCCCGCGAGATGAAAAACTGTTTTTT.

A few counts support this clone. The chain uses TRBV5-1 and TRBJ2-5; tentative D call: TRBD1 (6 bases). V lost 4 bases and J 10 bases, leaving 20 bases between the germline ends. The CDR3 runs 14 residues. Looked up from germline, CDR1 is SGHRS and CDR2 is YFSETQ. The CDR3 loop is CASSPDSGGGSQYF. The CDR3 coding sequence is TGCGCCAGCAGCCCCGACTCTGGGGGCGGCAGCCAGTACTTC.

J is TRBJ2-1 and V is TRBV6-5, with D perhaps TRBD2 (5 bases). Germline CDR1 MNHEY, CDR2 SVGAGI. Trimming left V 4 bases short and J 0 bases short, with 13 bases between. This CDR3 has 16 amino acids. Written as DNA, the CDR3 is TGTGCCAGCAGTTGGAGGACGGGTAGCTCCTACAATGAGCAGTTCTTC. Translation: CASSWRTGSSYNEQFF.

The chain recombines TRBV28 with TRBJ2-7, with 8 positions matching TRBD1. V shed 2 bases and J 4 bases; nucleotides not matched to a gene: 7. Germline values: CDR1 MDHEN, CDR2 SYDVKM. The CDR3 runs to 15 residues. The CDR3 protein is CASSLLTGVIYEQYF. In DNA form, the CDR3 reads TGTGCCAGCAGTTTACTGACAGGGGTAATTTACGAGCAGTACTTC.

This clone came up once. The chain couples TRBV18 to TRBJ2-7, with TRBD2 matching 8 bases. Germline V gene sequence: CDR1 KGHSH, CDR2 LQKENI. V lost 5 bases to trimming and J lost 0 bases; unmatched junction nucleotides: 0. The CDR3 has 13 amino acids. The CDR3, as DNA: TGTGCCAGCTCAGGACTAGCCTCCTACGAGCAGTACGTC. Protein product: CASSGLASYEQYV.

J is TRBJ1-5 and V is TRBV4-1; a weak D match, TRBD1 (6 bases). V lost 3 bases and J 4 bases, leaving 16 bases between the germline ends. From germline, CDR1 is MGHRA and CDR2 YSYEKL. This CDR3 spans 16 amino acids. As DNA, the CDR3 is TGCGCCAGCAGCCATGAGGGGGGGGGTCGGAATCAGCCCCAGCATTTT. Residues: CASSHEGGGRNQPQHF.

V and J are TRBV27 and TRBJ2-3, with D possibly TRBD2 on 6 matching bases. The V and J ends lost 5 bases and 1 base respectively, with 16 bases between them. From germline, CDR1 is MNHEY and CDR2 SMNVEV (reference sequence). The length of the CDR3 is 16 residues. The CDR3 is CASSPPLGGGTDTQYF. CDR3 bases: TGTGCCAGCAGTCCACCCCTGGGCGGGGGCACAGATACGCAGTATTTT.

The genes are TRBV27 and TRBJ2-7; 7 nucleotides line up with TRBD1. This CDR3 is built from 14 residues. The trim removed 7 bases at V and 4 bases at J, leaving 10 bases unmatched. Germline V CDR1 and CDR2: MNHEY, SMNVEV (reference sequence). CDR3: CASTVPGQPYEQYF. The CDR3 DNA follows: TGTGCCAGCACCGTTCCGGGACAGCCTTACGAGCAGTACTTC.

This sequence joins TRBV5-4 and TRBJ1-6; the D gene is possibly TRBD1 (5 bases). This CDR3 spans 16 amino acids. V shed 2 bases and J shed 8 bases, with 17 bases lying between them. The V gene's germline CDR1 is SGHNT and CDR2 YYREEE (reference sequence). The CDR3 region is CASSFIWGGRDSPLHF. For the CDR3, the DNA is TGTGCCAGCAGCTTTATCTGGGGGGGAAGAGATTCACCCCTCCACTTT. The variable domain in full, with the rest retrieved from reference TRBV5-4 and TRBJ1-6, is ETGVTQSPTHLIKTRGQQVTLRCSSQSGHNTVSWYQQALGQGPQFIFQYYREEENGRGNFPPRFSGLQFPNYSSELNVNALELDDSALYLCASSFIWGGRDSPLHFGNGTRLTVT.

CDR3 coding DNA: TGTGCCAGTAGTATCACAGGGGGCACTGAAGCTTTCTTT. Its translation is CASSITGGTEAFF. The chain has TRBV19 and TRBJ1-1; TRBD1 matches at 8 bases. V gave up 3 bases and J gave up 4 bases; unmatched junction bases: 1. Germline V CDR1 and CDR2: LNHDA, SQIVND (reference sequence). The CDR3 totals 13 residues.

This CDR3 reads CASSGRTPTYNSPLHF. Here the CDR3 DNA reads TGTGCCAGCAGCGGCCGAACACCAACCTATAATTCACCCCTCCACTTT. The J gene is TRBJ1-6, the V gene TRBV9; D remains unclear. Germline CDR1 is SGDLS and CDR2 is YYNGEE. Between the trimmed V and J ends, which lost 3 bases and 2 bases, there was a span of 12 bases. The CDR3 totals 16 residues.

The chain is built from TRBV5-1 and TRBJ1-2; possibly TRBD1 for D (6 bases). This CDR3 comprises 15 residues. V lost 5 bases to trimming and J lost 0 bases, with 14 bases between them. Germline lookup yields CDR1 SGHRS and CDR2 YFSETQ. In DNA form, the CDR3 reads TGCGCCAGCAGGCTCGCCGGGACATCTAACTATGGCTACACCTTC. Amino acids: CASRLAGTSNYGYTF.

The chain joins TRBV28 to TRBJ2-5; TRBD1 agrees at 10 bases. This CDR3 is built from 13 residues. Germline V gene sequence: CDR1 MDHEN, CDR2 SYDVKM. V lost 7 bases, J lost 7 bases, and 6 bases stayed unmatched. In DNA form, the CDR3 reads TGTGCCAGCACCATAGGGGACAGGGGGACCCAGTACTTC. This codes for CASTIGDRGTQYF.

The chain joins TRBV30 to TRBJ2-2; a weak D match, TRBD1 (6 bases). Trimming removed 5 bases at V and 4 bases at J, with 14 bases between. The length of the CDR3 is 14 residues. Germline V gene sequence: CDR1 GTSNPN, CDR2 SVGIG (reference sequence). CDR3 DNA: TGTGCCTGGGGATACGGGACACTCACCGGGGAGCTGTTTTTT. This translates into CAWGYGTLTGELFF.

The rearrangement uses TRBV19 and TRBJ2-2, with 10 bases matching TRBD1. Trimming cost V 3 bases and J 6 bases; bases outside gene matches: 1. This CDR3 comprises 14 residues. Germline CDR1 is LNHDA and CDR2 is SQIVND (reference sequence). CDR3 nucleotide sequence: TGTGCCAGTAGTATGGACAGGGGGGCCGGGGAGCTGTTTTTT. It encodes CASSMDRGAGELFF.

The J gene is TRBJ2-1, the V gene TRBV5-1, with 7 bases aligning to TRBD1. Losses at the gene ends were 4 bases for V and 5 bases for J; bases not matched to a gene: 9. Germline CDR1 reads SGHRS; CDR2 reads YFSETQ. This CDR3 comprises 15 residues. CDR3 residues: CASSPPGQINNEQFF. The DNA for the CDR3 is TGCGCCAGCAGCCCCCCGGGACAGATAAACAATGAGCAGTTCTTC.

This clone was detected once. The chain carries TRBV3-1 (or the pseudogene TRBV3-2) and TRBJ2-7, with a tentative D call TRBD1 (6 bases). CDR3 size: 14 residues. Germline-derived CDR1 and CDR2 are LGHDT and YNNKEL (reference sequence). Trimming shortened V by 1 base and J by 4 bases, and 11 bases separated the two germline ends. The CDR3 nucleotides are TGTGCCAGCAGCCAAGGTGGCAGGGGTTACGAGCAGTACTTC. Translated: CASSQGGRGYEQYF.

The chain uses TRBV28 and TRBJ1-4; D is perhaps TRBD1 (5 bases). The germline V and J ends were trimmed by 6 bases and 0 bases, with 11 bases remaining between them. This CDR3 has 15 residues. Germline V gene sequence: CDR1 MDHEN, CDR2 SYDVKM. CDR3 amino acids: CASSWGGATNEKLFF. The CDR3 bases are TGTGCCAGCAGCTGGGGGGGTGCAACTAATGAAAAACTGTTTTTT.

This chain joins TRBV4-1 and TRBJ2-5; possibly TRBD2 for D (5 bases). The CDR3 length is 16 residues. V was cut by 5 bases and J by 1 base, with 17 bases left in between. Germline-derived CDR1 and CDR2 are MGHRA and YSYEKL. The CDR3: CASSIRPETTQETQYF. The CDR3 nucleotides read TGCGCCAGCAGCATTCGCCCAGAGACTACCCAAGAGACCCAGTACTTC.

CDR3 residues: CATSASGDTQYF. The DNA of the CDR3 is TGTGCCACCAGTGCATCAGGGGATACGCAGTATTTT. The genes are TRBV24-1 and TRBJ2-3, with D tentatively TRBD1 (5 bases). Germline V CDR1 and CDR2: KGHDR, SFDVKD. This CDR3 region has 12 residues. Trimming removed 5 bases at V and 6 bases at J, with 8 bases between.

The chain uses TRBV12-3 or TRBV12-4 and TRBJ1-4; 8 bases are shared with TRBD1. There are 13 residues in the CDR3. The V segment lost 6 bases and the J segment 5 bases; nucleotides outside the gene matches: 2. This chain's CDR3 is CASRDRENEKLFF. DNA of the CDR3: TGTGCCAGCAGGGACAGGGAGAATGAAAAACTGTTTTTT.

Here the CDR3 DNA reads TGTGCCAGCAGCGTAGTACTAACGGATGGCTACACCTTC. Amino acid sequence: CASSVVLTDGYTF. The chain is built from TRBV9 and TRBJ1-2; D gene ambiguous. V lost 0 bases and J lost 6, with 9 bases in between. Germline V CDR1 and CDR2: SGDLS, YYNGEE. CDR3 length: 13 residues.

The genes are TRBV27 and TRBJ1-2; a possible D gene is TRBD1 (6 bases). V lost 5 bases to trimming and J lost 7 bases, with 17 bases between them. Per germline, CDR1 MNHEY and CDR2 SMNVEV (reference sequence). This CDR3 has 14 residues. The CDR3 DNA follows: TGTGCCAGCAGTCCCCGGAGGGGGGGTGGTGGCTACACCTTC. It is translated as CASSPRRGGGGYTF.

This chain links TRBV10-1 with TRBJ1-1, with TRBD1 as a possible D gene (5 bases). Germline CDR1 and CDR2: WNHNN and SYGVQD (reference sequence). Trimming removed 2 bases at V and 0 bases at J, with 7 bases between. This CDR3 contains 14 residues. DNA of the CDR3: TGCGCCAGCAGTGAGGCCAGGGTGAACACTGAAGCTTTCTTT. Protein: CASSEARVNTEAFF.

The chain has TRBV7-2 and TRBJ1-4; D perhaps matches TRBD1 (6 bases). CDR3 size: 14 residues. From germline, CDR1 is SGHTA and CDR2 FQGNSA. Trimming took 1 base from V and 6 from J, leaving 9 bases between them. The CDR3: CASSLGQAYEKLFF. The CDR3 coding sequence is TGTGCCAGCAGCTTAGGACAGGCCTATGAAAAACTGTTTTTT.